This T cell receptor (beta chain) was documented in a study of identifying expanded T cells in peripheral blood. During the collection period, no donor immune events like infections were recorded. Profiled with immunoSEQ multiplex PCR; TCRdb holds only in-frame clones, not every one. Of about 80,000 clones detected, roughly 90% appear once; the ten largest clones hold 7% to 7.5%. General study points: Across healthy donors, higher total template counts meant significantly greater approximately 2-week count variance. Differentially abundant clones: 0.95 to 1.5 between replicates, about 17 at two to three weeks, approximately 19 at four.

Details on this clone: Its antigen is unknown.

This CDR3 is 15 amino acids long. Germline trimming cut 8 bases from V and 6 bases from J; bases unmatched to any gene: 10. CDR1 is SEHNR, CDR2 FQNEAQ, per germline (reference sequence). The rearrangement joins TRBV7-9 to TRBJ2-1; TRBD2 agrees at 10 bases. This sequence was found in a person aged 18 to 75 in good health. The specimen sequenced was blood. This CDR3 reads CASSPSGGSGNEQFF. The CDR3 DNA reads TGTGCCAGCTCTCCTAGCGGGGGCAGTGGCAATGAGCAGTTCTTC.